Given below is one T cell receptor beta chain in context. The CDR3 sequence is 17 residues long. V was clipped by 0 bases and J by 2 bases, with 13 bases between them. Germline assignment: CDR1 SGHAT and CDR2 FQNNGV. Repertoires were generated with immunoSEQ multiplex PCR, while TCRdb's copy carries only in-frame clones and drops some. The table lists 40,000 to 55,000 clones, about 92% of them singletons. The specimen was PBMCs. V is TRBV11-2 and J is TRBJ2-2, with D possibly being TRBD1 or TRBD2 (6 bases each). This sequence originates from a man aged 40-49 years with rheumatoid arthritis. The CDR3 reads CASSLDLFGGNTGELFF. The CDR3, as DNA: TGTGCCAGCAGCTTAGATTTATTCGGGGGCAACACCGGGGAGCTGTTTTTT.